What follows is one TCR beta chain and its context. Its antigen is unidentified. The data were obtained in a study of radiation and T cells in renal cell carcinoma. Whole-study findings and limits: Without pretreatment biopsies, baseline tumor clonotype presence was undetermined.

TCRdb keeps only in-frame clones here, not all; method: immunoSEQ multiplex PCR. Of some 150,000 clones in the sample, 70% to 90% were seen once. Trimming removed 2 bases from V and 10 bases from J; junction bases left unmatched: 11. The CDR3 is made up of 16 amino acids. The germline gives CDR1 SGHTA, CDR2 FQGNSA. Documented time point: blood 4 weeks post-SBRT, at nephrectomy. Treatment in this sample: 15 Gy SBRT to primary tumor, nephrectomy 4 weeks later. The rearrangement links TRBV7-2 to TRBJ2-1, with TRBD2 matching over 10 bases. The sequence was collected from a woman in her fifties or sixties with renal cell carcinoma. The sequenced sample was blood, obtained from a patient whose treatment included radiotherapy and nephrectomy. The CDR3 loop reads CASSLPSLAGVEEQFF. The CDR3 coding sequence is TGTGCCAGCAGCTTACCAAGCCTAGCGGGAGTTGAAGAGCAGTTCTTC.